The 15 T cell receptor beta chains given below trace back to one sample, sequenced in a study of STAT5B mutations in CD4+ large granular lymphocyte leukemia. TCRdb's table, derived via immunoSEQ multiplex PCR, lists solely in-frame clones and lacks some. The sample yields 38,000 or so clones, 65% to 90% seen once. The sample taken for sequencing was CD4+ T cells from blood buffy coats. These receptors were collected from a human donor in good health.

This clone occurred a few times. The chain has TRBV19 and TRBJ2-2; D remains unclear. Germline-derived CDR1 and CDR2 are LNHDA and SQIVND (reference sequence). The CDR3 has 16 residues. The V end was cut by 2 bases, the J end by 4 bases, with 14 bases between. In nucleotides, the CDR3 is TGTGCCAGTAGTATACGTTCAGGACGGGTCACCGGGGAGCTGTTTTTT. This sequence encodes CASSIRSGRVTGELFF.

The genes are TRBV2 and TRBJ2-3, with D perhaps being TRBD1 or TRBD2 (7 bases each). Germline V gene data show CDR1 as SNHLY and CDR2 as FYNNEI. V was pared by 6 bases and J by 4 bases, with 14 bases between. The CDR3 has 14 residues. DNA of the CDR3: TGTGCCAGCAGAAGACAGGGAGGGTCAGATACGCAGTATTTT. Translated, it gives CASRRQGGSDTQYF. The full variable domain, completed using reference TRBV2 and TRBJ2-3, is EPEVTQTPSHQVTQMGQEVILRCVPISNHLYFYWYRQILGQKVEFLVSFYNNEISEKSEIFDDQFSVERPDGSNFTLKIRSTKLEDSAMYFCASRRQGGSDTQYFGPGTRLTVL.

V gene TRBV28 combines with J gene TRBJ2-7; D unresolved. From germline, CDR1 is MDHEN and CDR2 SYDVKM. The CDR3 is 13 residues long. Trimming cost V 10 bases and J 2 bases, with 15 bases left between them. The CDR3 loop reads CATYRRYPYEQYF. The CDR3 bases are TGTGCCACCTATCGAAGGTATCCCTACGAGCAGTACTTC. Drawing the rest from reference TRBV28 and TRBJ2-7, the complete variable domain is DVKVTQSSRYLVKRTGEKVFLECVQDMDHENMFWYRQDPGLGLRLIYFSYDVKMKEKGDIPEGYSVSREKKERFSLILESASTNQTSMYLCATYRRYPYEQYFGPGTRLTVT.

This chain uses TRBV7-9 with TRBJ1-1; possible D gene TRBD1, 5 bases. V was pared by 1 base and J by 7 bases, with 16 bases between. The CDR3 sequence is 15 residues long. Germline V gene data show CDR1 as SEHNR and CDR2 as FQNEAQ (reference sequence). Here the CDR3 reads CASSLVSGRVGEAFF. The CDR3 nucleotides read TGTGCCAGCAGCTTAGTTTCGGGCAGGGTTGGTGAAGCTTTCTTT. The full variable domain, rest sourced from reference TRBV7-9 and TRBJ1-1, is DTGVSQNPRHKITKRGQNVTFRCDPISEHNRLYWYRQTLGQGPEFLTYFQNEAQLEKSRLLSDRFSAERPKGSFSTLEIQRTEQGDSAMYLCASSLVSGRVGEAFFGQGTRLTVV.

The chain is built from TRBV6-6 and TRBJ1-5, with a tentative D call TRBD1 (5 bases). This CDR3 comprises 15 residues. Germline CDR1 and CDR2: MNHNY and SVGAGI (reference sequence). V lost 4 bases and J 1 base, leaving 11 bases between the germline ends. CDR3 nucleotides: TGTGCCAGCAGTTGGGGTGACAGCAGCAATCAGCCCCAGCATTTT. Protein product: CASSWGDSSNQPQHF.

V usage is TRBV25-1 and J usage is TRBJ1-2, with D possibly TRBD1 on 6 matching bases. V was shortened by 7 bases and J by 5 bases, with 20 bases between the two germline ends. Germline V gives CDR1 MGHDK, CDR2 SYGVNS. The CDR3 extends over 15 amino acids. The CDR3: CASIDSRGGLYGYTF. The CDR3 DNA reads TGTGCCAGCATCGACAGCAGGGGCGGACTATATGGCTACACCTTC.

The V gene is TRBV5-1, the J gene TRBJ1-2; D may be TRBD1 (5 bases). Germline CDR1 SGHRS, CDR2 YFSETQ. The CDR3 extends over 13 amino acids. V lost 4 bases, J lost 6 bases, and 13 bases lay in between. The CDR3 region has the DNA TGCGCCAGCAGCCCCTACGACAGTAATGGCTACACCTTC. Translation gives CASSPYDSNGYTF.

The genes are TRBV6-5 and TRBJ2-7, with D maybe TRBD1 (6 bases). Trimming took 6 bases from V and 6 from J, leaving 15 bases between them. The CDR3 is made up of 13 amino acids. Germline values: CDR1 MNHEY, CDR2 SVGAGI. The CDR3 DNA reads TGTGCCAGCAGCCGAGGAACAGGGATCGAGCAGTACTTC. Translation gives CASSRGTGIEQYF.

This chain uses TRBV10-1 with TRBJ1-2, with a tentative D call TRBD1 (6 bases). The CDR3 loop spans 15 amino acids. Germline V lookup: CDR1 WNHNN, CDR2 SYGVQD (reference sequence). V shed 0 bases and J shed 6 bases, with 14 bases lying between them. In nucleotides, the CDR3 is TGCGCCAGCAGTGAGTCGCAGGGGCACTTCGATGGCTACACCTTC. Amino acids: CASSESQGHFDGYTF.

The rearrangement joins TRBV25-1 to TRBJ2-3, with D possibly called TRBD1 or TRBD2 (5 bases each). Trimming cost V 2 bases and J 2 bases, with 11 bases left between them. Germline V CDR1 and CDR2: MGHDK, SYGVNS. The CDR3 is 15 amino acids. CDR3: CASSEPGPHTDTQYF. CDR3 nucleotide sequence: TGTGCCAGCAGTGAACCGGGGCCCCACACAGATACGCAGTATTTT.

This clone was detected once. The chain is built from TRBV6-1 and TRBJ2-2, with D maybe TRBD2 (6 bases). CDR3 size: 14 residues. Germline CDR1 reads MNHNS; CDR2 reads SASEGT. V lost 2 bases, J lost 5 bases, and 9 bases lay in between. The CDR3 sequence: CASSELGRTGELFF. CDR3 coding DNA: TGTGCCAGCAGTGAACTTGGGAGGACCGGGGAGCTGTTTTTT.

The chain couples TRBV12-5 to TRBJ2-7; D might be TRBD1 (5 bases). The CDR3 loop spans 14 amino acids. Trimming stripped 1 base from V and 3 bases from J, with 10 bases between. Germline lookup yields CDR1 LGHNT and CDR2 FRNRAP. The DNA for the CDR3 is TGTGCTAGTGGTTTGGACCCAGGGTTCTACGAGCAGTACTTC. It codes for CASGLDPGFYEQYF.

V gene TRBV6-6 combines with J gene TRBJ2-2; TRBD1 agrees at 7 bases. V shed 2 bases and J 5 bases; nucleotides not matched to a gene: 2. Germline CDR1 MNHNY, CDR2 SVGAGI (reference sequence). There are 14 residues in the CDR3. CDR3 sequence reads: CASSYPTGTGELFF. The CDR3 bases are TGTGCCAGCAGTTACCCGACAGGGACCGGGGAGCTGTTTTTT.

This clone has just a few counts. V and J are TRBV7-9 and TRBJ2-2; D possibly matches TRBD1 or TRBD2 (5 bases each). Looked up from germline, CDR1 is SEHNR and CDR2 is FQNEAQ (reference sequence). V was cut by 0 bases and J by 1 base, with 15 bases left in between. The CDR3 loop spans 18 amino acids. The CDR3 is CASSLAAPGRRNTGELFF. CDR3 in DNA: TGTGCCAGCAGCTTAGCAGCCCCGGGGCGGCGGAACACCGGGGAGCTGTTTTTT.

The rearrangement links TRBV5-1 to TRBJ2-3; TRBD2 matches 11 bases. V lost 4 bases, J lost 1 base, and 2 bases stayed unmatched. CDR1 and CDR2 from the germline V gene are SGHRS and YFSETQ. This CDR3 is built from 15 residues. CDR3 sequence: CASSTLAGGTDTQYF. In DNA form, the CDR3 reads TGCGCCAGCAGCACACTAGCGGGGGGCACAGATACGCAGTATTTT.